The following is a T cell receptor (beta chain) sequence with its context. This clonotype was recorded many times. It has no known antigen specificity. No much larger clone is present one base from it, and per-base qualities are unavailable. The sample is drawn from a study of T cells after yellow fever vaccination (dated by TCRdb to the late 2010s). Context from the whole study: The SMART-Seq v4 Ultra Low Input RNA kit was used to prepare libraries from fractions with low cell numbers. Bulk TCR alpha and beta repertoires were sequenced longitudinally to track T-cell clones before and after primary and booster YFV17D yellow fever vaccination. Two healthy male donors, one aged 18 to 30 and one aged 30 to 40 years, made up the cohort. Blood was collected at multiple timepoints before and after primary and secondary immunization, and bulk PBMC replicates and cell subsets were isolated.

The research as a whole found: Only a couple of donors were included in the study, so the extent to which the findings can be generalized is limited. Most clones expanded after primary vaccination (almost 97% of CD4 and 88% of CD8) were re-detected after the booster, suggesting that broad memory maintenance occurred. A small share of clonotypes occurred in both CD4 and CD8 compartments, likely arising from convergent recombination. FACS-sorted repertoires could contain abundant contaminating clonotypes from the bulk population, so computational filtering was required. The secondary T-cell response was weaker than the primary response but faster, peaking on day 5 instead of day 15.

CDR1 is given as SQVTM and CDR2 as ANQGSEA, both from the germline V gene. The CDR3 has 12 amino acids, counting the end cysteine and phenylalanine. Only CDR3 DNA is held: 36 bases, read in frame from base 1. V is clipped by 2 bases and J by 3 bases, and the sequence between their germline boundaries is 8 bases long. The reads were generated on an Illumina NovaSeq 6000. Synthesis of TCR cDNA relied on 5'RACE template switching, a step that introduced a universal primer site along with unique molecular identifiers. cDNA synthesis was primed from both the TCR alpha and TCR beta constant segments. Libraries were amplified in two PCR steps, with sample barcodes and sequencing adapters added in the second step. Libraries were sequenced on Illumina HiSeq 2500 (2x100 bp) or NovaSeq (2x150 bp). The authors' pipeline ran thus. Reads were demultiplexed and collapsed into UMI consensus sequences with MIGEC, and V(D)J alignment was performed with MiXCR. Clonotypes responding to the vaccine were identified with edgeR on replicate PBMC samples, with the criteria of FDR below 0.01 and a log2 fold change above 5 up to day 15. Each bulk clonotype received a CD4 or CD8 identity based on whether the sequenced CD4 or CD8 repertoire contained that clonotype at higher abundance. Starting from the raw public reads, TCRdb applied fastp trimming at Q25, assembled clones with MiXCR and retained in-frame beta chains. Rows merge per CDR3 protein into single entries with the most common DNA and genes. In this record, the V and J calls reflect TCRdb's handling and not the investigators' own analysis. The sample contains roughly 99,000 distinct CDR3 sequences, under 7% of them found a single time. About 38% of the sample is held by the ten biggest clonotypes.

The sample's treatment or condition label, in plain terms: live attenuated yellow fever vaccine strain. PBMCs were isolated from peripheral blood using a standard Ficoll-Paque protocol. Dynabeads CD4 and CD8 positive selection kits were used to isolate the CD4 and CD8 T-cell fractions. RNA was extracted with TriZol from bulk PBMCs, CD4 and CD8 fractions, and dextramer-positive and dextramer-negative fractions. Sequenced material: CD8+ T cells sorted from PBMCs, taken 10 days after the yellow fever booster vaccination. The TCR sequence derives from a man younger than 35 who received the YFV17D yellow fever vaccine. The chain is encoded by TRBV29-1 joined to TRBJ2-7; the D gene is not confidently resolved. The nucleotides read TGCAGCGTTGAACTTGGCGGCTACGAGCAGTACTTC. The translation is CSVELGGYEQYF.